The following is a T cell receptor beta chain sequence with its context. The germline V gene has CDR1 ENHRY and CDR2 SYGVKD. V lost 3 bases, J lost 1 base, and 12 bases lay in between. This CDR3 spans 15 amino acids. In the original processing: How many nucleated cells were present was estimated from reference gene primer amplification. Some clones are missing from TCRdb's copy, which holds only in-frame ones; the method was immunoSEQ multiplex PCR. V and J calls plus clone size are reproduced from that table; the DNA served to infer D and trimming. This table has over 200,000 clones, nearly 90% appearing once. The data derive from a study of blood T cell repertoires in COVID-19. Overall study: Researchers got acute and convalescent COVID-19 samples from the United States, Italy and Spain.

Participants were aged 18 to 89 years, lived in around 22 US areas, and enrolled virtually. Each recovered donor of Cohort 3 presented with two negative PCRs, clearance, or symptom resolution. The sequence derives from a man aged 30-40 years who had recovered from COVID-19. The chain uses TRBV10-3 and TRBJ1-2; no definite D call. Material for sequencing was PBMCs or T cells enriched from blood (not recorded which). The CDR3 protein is CAISDPAGRNYGYTF. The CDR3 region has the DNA TGTGCCATCAGTGACCCGGCAGGTCGTAACTATGGCTACACCTTC.